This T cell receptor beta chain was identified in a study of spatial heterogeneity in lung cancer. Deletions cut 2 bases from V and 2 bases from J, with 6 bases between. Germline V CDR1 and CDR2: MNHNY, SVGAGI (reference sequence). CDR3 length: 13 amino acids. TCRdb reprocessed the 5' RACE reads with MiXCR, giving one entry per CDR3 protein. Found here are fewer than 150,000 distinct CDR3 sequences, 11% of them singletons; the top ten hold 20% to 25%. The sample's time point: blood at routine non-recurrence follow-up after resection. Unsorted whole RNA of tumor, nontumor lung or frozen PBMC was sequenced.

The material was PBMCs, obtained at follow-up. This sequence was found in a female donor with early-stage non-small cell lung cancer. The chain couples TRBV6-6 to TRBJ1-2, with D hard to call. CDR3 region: CASSYAGNYGYTF. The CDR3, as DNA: TGTGCCAGCAGTTACGCGGGAAACTATGGCTACACCTTC.